This entry concerns a single T cell receptor (beta chain). Antigen unknown. Using immunoSEQ multiplex PCR, the repertoire was profiled, and TCRdb retains in-frame clones only, with some absent. The table records hundreds of thousands of clones, roughly 83% of them present only once. The CDR3 loop spans 15 amino acids. Trimming left V 5 bases short and J 4 bases short, with 16 bases between. Germline CDR1 is SGHTA and CDR2 is FQGTGA. The data were obtained in a study of shared clonotypes between healthy human individuals. Findings and caveats of the study: Only a few donors were included, so the genetic and exposure-history diversity represented was limited.

Recent vaccinations or acute infections were absent in the healthy HIV-negative adult donors. The TCR originated in a woman aged 40-49 years in good health. Some clones in this sample may be carry-over from other donors' samples. Specimen: PBMCs. The V and J genes are TRBV7-3 and TRBJ2-3, with D maybe TRBD1 (6 bases). CDR3 sequence: CASSPGAGNADTQYF. CDR3 in DNA: TGTGCCAGCAGCCCAGGGGCGGGTAACGCAGATACGCAGTATTTT.